These T cell receptor beta chains were read from a single sample in a study of control samples from healthy donors and cancer patients. Profiled with immunoSEQ multiplex PCR; TCRdb holds only in-frame clones, not every one. Of approximately 150,000 clones listed, approximately 92% were seen once; the top ten hold approximately 3%. Specimen: blood. These receptors all stem from a young man in good health. The CDR3 runs from the conserved cysteine through the conserved F or W.

>TRBV30|TRBJ2-2
CAAYGTPNTGELFF
>TRBV14|TRBJ1-2
CASSQDRDSPNYGYTF
>TRBV7-9|TRBJ1-3
CASSPDTISGNTIYF
>TRBV6-5|TRBJ1-6
CASSYGTGGISPLHF
>TRBV18|TRBJ1-5
CASSPDGASNQPQHF
>TRBV7-9|TRBJ1-6
CASIGQGAYNSPLHF
>TRBV4-2|TRBJ2-3
CASSQGLVDTQYF
>TRBV14|TRBJ2-6
CASSQGAGSAGANVLTF
>TRBV5-6|TRBJ2-1
CASSLPQGGSYNEQFF
>TRBV15|TRBJ2-1
CATSAKTRFPHEQFF
>TRBV16|TRBJ2-6
CASSRTGSNVLTF
>TRBV6-1|TRBJ1-2
CASSERQGAGGYTF
>TRBV4-1|TRBJ2-7
CASSQEISAGQGFSYEQYF
>TRBV2|TRBJ1-1
CASSGAGEAFF
>TRBV9|TRBJ1-6
CASSVDPDSNSPLHF
>TRBV4-1|TRBJ2-2
CASSQAGTGELFF
>TRBV7-9|TRBJ2-5
CASSLGGTGQETQYF
>TRBV4-2|TRBJ1-3
CASSRRGTDSGNTIYF
>TRBV14|TRBJ1-3
CASSQDQRTLYSGNTIYF
>TRBV15|TRBJ2-5
CATGLRDRYF
>TRBV28|TRBJ1-1
CASSPQGPSEAFF
>TRBV19|TRBJ2-7
CASSITSGGAHEQYF
>TRBV19|TRBJ2-1
CATRDPGSSYNEQFF
>TRBV27|TRBJ1-2
CASSLWGWANYGYTF
>TRBV19|TRBJ1-1
CASSTGTALAFF
>TRBV18|TRBJ1-1
CASSPLRNTEAFF
>TRBV5-1|TRBJ1-1
CASSLGAGGKTEAFF
>TRBV30|TRBJ2-2
CAATGSAGGVAGELFF
>TRBV24-1|TRBJ1-2
CATSDRGQTYGYTF
>TRBV6-5|TRBJ2-1
CASSHAGGVNEQFF
>TRBV29-1|TRBJ1-2
CSVVLGAIPSYGYTF
>TRBV19|TRBJ1-2
CASSNVYGYTF
>TRBV9|TRBJ2-3
CASSRSGVSTDTQYF
>TRBV7-3|TRBJ1-1
CASSPGTPKNTEAFF
>TRBV19|TRBJ1-1
CASESYRGGTEAFF
>TRBV5-4|TRBJ2-3
CASSTSTDTQYF
>TRBV27|TRBJ1-5
CASSFVGGNQPQHF
>TRBV19|TRBJ1-1
CASKLDPTGTGPNTEAFF
>TRBV19|TRBJ2-3
CASSISSTATDTQYF
>TRBV14|TRBJ2-3
CASSQEVLAGGTTDTQYF
>TRBV4-1|TRBJ1-5
CASSQVDRAGQPQHF
>TRBV5-6|TRBJ1-5
CASSRGQGGQEPQHF